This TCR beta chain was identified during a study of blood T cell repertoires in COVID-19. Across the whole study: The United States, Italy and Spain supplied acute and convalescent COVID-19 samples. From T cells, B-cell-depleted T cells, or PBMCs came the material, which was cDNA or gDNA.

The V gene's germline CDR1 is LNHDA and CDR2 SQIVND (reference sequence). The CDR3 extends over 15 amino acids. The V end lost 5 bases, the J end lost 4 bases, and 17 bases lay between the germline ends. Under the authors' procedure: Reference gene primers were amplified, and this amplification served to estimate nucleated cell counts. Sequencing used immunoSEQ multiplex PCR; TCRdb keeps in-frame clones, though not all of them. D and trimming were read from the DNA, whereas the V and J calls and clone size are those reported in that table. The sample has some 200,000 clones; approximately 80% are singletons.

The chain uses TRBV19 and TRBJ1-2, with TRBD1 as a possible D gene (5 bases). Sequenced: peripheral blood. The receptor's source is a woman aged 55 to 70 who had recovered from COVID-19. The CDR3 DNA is TGTGCCAGTAGTCTCCCGGAGGGGCCCTTCTATGGCTACACCTTC. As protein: CASSLPEGPFYGYTF.